A single sample gave rise to the 23 T cell receptor beta chains below, sequenced in a study of regulatory T cells in long-lasting Graves disease. Assembly of TCR beta libraries relied on iRepertoire HTBI primers together with Arm-PCR of CDR3 regions. A single record per CDR3 protein comes from TCRdb applying MiXCR to the multiplex PCR reads. The sample contains hundreds of thousands of distinct CDR3 sequences, roughly 15% of which appear only once. Noted time point: newly diagnosed GD, antithyroid drugs for less than 3 months. The TCR library used RNA extracted from PBMCs. The sample also formed part of further work on T cells in Graves' hyperthyroidism and ophthalmopathy.

Here the sequenced sample was peripheral blood mononuclear cells (PBMCs), taken at new diagnosis, from a patient treated with antithyroid drugs. The receptors derive from a woman aged 25 to 39 with Graves disease.

At least ten counts were recorded for this clonotype. V usage is TRBV9 and J usage is TRBJ2-1; D is undetermined. Germline loops: CDR1 SGDLS, CDR2 YYNGEE. The CDR3 contains 15 residues. V lost 2 bases and J 4 bases, leaving 13 bases between the germline ends. In nucleotides, the CDR3 is TGTGCCAGCAGCGTCGGCACCACTCAGTACAATGAGCAGTTCTTC. It codes for CASSVGTTQYNEQFF.

In this sample, this clonotype turned up many times. J is TRBJ1-1 and V is TRBV2; no firm D call. V gave up 4 bases and J gave up 5 bases, with 8 bases separating them. The CDR3 extends over 12 amino acids. The germline V gene has CDR1 SNHLY and CDR2 FYNNEI. The CDR3 is CASSVQVTEAFF. The CDR3 region has the DNA TGTGCCAGCAGTGTTCAGGTGACTGAAGCTTTCTTT.

For this clonotype: This may stem from a read error, because a much larger clone lies one nucleotide away. The chain is built from TRBV28 and TRBJ1-5, with 11 bases identical to TRBD1. This CDR3 contains 15 residues. With 6 bases clipped from V and 2 bases from J, the junction kept 3 bases outside the gene matches. CDR1 and CDR2 (germline): MDHEN, SYDVKM. The CDR3 DNA follows: TGTGCCAGCAGGCAGGGACAGGGGGGCAATCAGCCCCAGCATTTT. This encodes CASRQGQGGNQPQHF.

This clonotype came up a few times. This sequence joins TRBV9 and TRBJ1-3, with unresolved D. Per germline, CDR1 SGDLS and CDR2 YYNGEE. V lost 3 bases, J lost 2 bases, and 9 bases lay in between. The CDR3 has 14 residues. CDR3 sequence reads: CASSDGSAGNTIYF. Here the CDR3 DNA reads TGTGCCAGCAGCGACGGGAGCGCTGGAAACACCATATATTTT.

In its sample, this clonotype was seen a few times. The rearrangement joins TRBV5-8 to TRBJ1-5; D is unresolved. The length of the CDR3 is 12 residues. Germline V lookup: CDR1 SGHTS, CDR2 YDEGEE. V lost 2 bases and J 7 bases, leaving 7 bases between the germline ends. CDR3 residues: CASSFGSQPQHF. The CDR3 DNA reads as TGTGCCAGCAGCTTCGGGAGCCAGCCCCAGCATTTT. Looking up the rest from reference TRBV5-8 and TRBJ1-5 gives the full variable domain: EAGVTQSPTHLIKTRGQQATLRCSPISGHTSVYWYQQALGLGLQFLLWYDEGEERNRGNFPPRFSGRQFPNYSSELNVNALELEDSALYLCASSFGSQPQHFGDGTRLSIL.

This clonotype appeared many times. The chain recombines TRBV28 with TRBJ1-5; possible D gene TRBD1, 5 bases. This CDR3 region has 14 residues. From germline, CDR1 is MDHEN and CDR2 SYDVKM. Trimming took off 8 bases at V and 1 base at J, with 12 bases between the two ends. The CDR3 loop is CASHGGTSNQPQHF. The CDR3, as DNA: TGTGCCAGCCACGGGGGGACGAGCAATCAGCCCCAGCATTTT.

The genes are TRBV7-3 and TRBJ2-1; tentative D call: TRBD2 (5 bases). The CDR3 has 16 amino acids. The ends were cut back, 0 bases at V and 7 bases at J, with 16 bases in the middle. Germline V CDR1 and CDR2: SGHTA, FQGTGA. CDR3 protein: CASSLTGSAVANEQFF. DNA for the CDR3: TGTGCCAGCAGCTTAACGGGTAGCGCGGTGGCTAATGAGCAGTTCTTC.

About this clonotype: This may be a read error, as it is one base from a much larger clone. The chain is built from TRBV6-2 or TRBV6-3 and TRBJ2-7, with D tentatively TRBD1 or TRBD2 (5 bases each). Trimming removed 5 bases at V and 2 bases at J, with 19 bases between. CDR1 and CDR2 (germline): MNHEY, SVGEGT. The CDR3 has 16 amino acids. The CDR3 protein is CASSRTCPPGPYEQYF. In DNA, the CDR3 is TGTGCCAGCAGTCGGACATGCCCCCCGGGACCCTACGAGCAGTACTTC.

There are many counts of this clonotype. The V and J genes are TRBV10-1 and TRBJ2-7, with 7 positions matching TRBD1. Trimming cost V 6 bases and J 1 base; bases outside gene matches: 6. The germline V gene encodes CDR1 WNHNN and CDR2 SYGVQD (reference sequence). The CDR3 length is 14 residues. The CDR3 spells CASSRDRMSYEQYF. For the CDR3, the DNA is TGCGCCAGCAGCCGGGACAGAATGTCCTACGAGCAGTACTTC.

The chain uses TRBV3-1 and TRBJ2-3, with TRBD2 matching 8 bases. The CDR3 is 18 amino acids. Germline CDR1 and CDR2: LGHDT and YNNKEL (reference sequence). The trim removed 1 base at V and 2 bases at J, leaving 11 bases unmatched. CDR3 sequence reads: CASSQVVWERELTDTQYF. CDR3 nucleotides: TGTGCCAGCAGCCAAGTCGTTTGGGAGCGGGAGCTCACAGATACGCAGTATTTT.

This clonotype came up a few times. This chain joins TRBV14 and TRBJ2-2, with D uncertain. Germline V gene sequence: CDR1 SGHDN, CDR2 FVKESK. V lost 3 bases and J 8 bases, leaving 13 bases between the germline ends. There are 14 residues in the CDR3. CDR3 DNA sequence: TGTGCCAGCAGCCAGGCGCAGATTCTGGGGGAGCTGTTTTTT. Translating gives CASSQAQILGELFF.

This clonotype has a handful of counts. The V and J genes are TRBV7-2 and TRBJ1-5, with D unresolved. This CDR3 region has 13 residues. V was trimmed by 6 bases and J by 2 bases, leaving 8 bases between them. Germline CDR1 is SGHTA and CDR2 is FQGNSA. For the CDR3, the DNA is TGTGCCAGCAGTCATGGGGGCAATCAGCCCCAGCATTTT. Amino acids: CASSHGGNQPQHF. The full variable domain, in which reference TRBV7-2 and TRBJ1-5 provide the parts outside the CDR3, is GAGVSQSPSNKVTEKGKDVELRCDPISGHTALYWYRQSLGQGLEFLIYFQGNSAPDKSGLPSDRFSAERTGGSVSTLTIQRTQQEDSAVYLCASSHGGNQPQHFGDGTRLSIL.

This clonotype was detected a few times. The CDR3 DNA is TGTGCCATTCGGGACAGCGAGGGGGGCACAGATACGCAGTATTTT. This sequence encodes CAIRDSEGGTDTQYF. The rearrangement joins TRBV10-3 to TRBJ2-3, with TRBD1 matching over 7 bases. V lost 9 bases, J lost 1 base, and 10 bases stayed unmatched. CDR1 ENHRY and CDR2 SYGVKD come from the germline V gene. The CDR3 totals 15 residues.

This clonotype was detected ten times or more. The chain uses TRBV6-1 and TRBJ2-7; 10 nucleotides match TRBD2. The CDR3 contains 15 residues. The J segment lost 4 bases and the V segment lost 6 bases, leaving 9 bases of the junction unmatched. The germline gives CDR1 MNHNS, CDR2 SASEGT. CDR3 amino acids: CASRIKAGGFYEQYF. The CDR3 nucleotides are TGTGCCAGCAGGATAAAAGCGGGAGGGTTTTACGAGCAGTACTTC.

CDR3 bases: TGTGCCAGCAGTATCTTCAGGGGTTCGGGGAAACTGTTTTTT. It specifies CASSIFRGSGKLFF. The V and J genes are TRBV28 and TRBJ1-4; weak D call: TRBD1 (6 bases). V was pared by 5 bases and J by 11 bases, with 18 bases between. Germline V gives CDR1 MDHEN, CDR2 SYDVKM. The CDR3 totals 14 residues.

The table lists this clonotype with a few counts. The chain joins TRBV29-1 to TRBJ1-5, with D possibly TRBD1 on 6 matching bases. Trimming took off 5 bases at V and 5 bases at J, with 13 bases between the two ends. CDR1 and CDR2 (germline): SQVTM, ANQGSEA. The CDR3 consists of 13 residues. The CDR3 nucleotides are TGCAGCGTTATTCAGGGGACTGATCAGCCCCAGCATTTT. This sequence encodes CSVIQGTDQPQHF.

With regard to this clonotype: A junction boundary mismatches the germline segment, possibly from a read error. The chain combines TRBV7-9 with TRBJ2-1, with 10 bases fitting TRBD2. CDR1 and CDR2 (germline): SEHNR, FQNEAQ (reference sequence). The CDR3 sequence is 16 residues long. The CDR3 coding sequence is TGCGCCAGCAGCTTACAACTAGCGGGGTTGTTCAATGAGCAGTTCTTC. Translation: CASSLQLAGLFNEQFF.

There are a few counts of this clonotype. J is TRBJ1-6 and V is TRBV24-1; TRBD1 might be the D (5 bases). The CDR3 totals 20 residues. Germline V CDR1 and CDR2: KGHDR, SFDVKD. Trimming cost V 2 bases and J 0 bases, with 19 bases left between them. CDR3 DNA sequence: TGTGCCACCAGTGATTATAGGCCGGGGGAAGTTAGCTCCTATAATTCACCCCTCCACTTT. As protein: CATSDYRPGEVSSYNSPLHF.

The table lists this clonotype with a few counts. The chain uses TRBV6-1 and TRBJ1-1; the D is unclear. V gave up 6 bases and J gave up 2 bases, with 16 bases separating them. The germline V gene has CDR1 MNHNS and CDR2 SASEGT. There are 15 residues in the CDR3. CDR3 in amino acids: CASSPTPTPNTEAFF. In DNA, the CDR3 is TGTGCCAGCAGCCCCACTCCGACACCAAACACTGAAGCTTTCTTT.

This clonotype came up many times. This chain uses TRBV2 with TRBJ2-1, with D perhaps TRBD2 (5 bases). The CDR3 is made up of 12 amino acids. The ends were cut back, 6 bases at V and 9 bases at J, with 12 bases in the middle. Per germline, CDR1 SNHLY and CDR2 FYNNEI. The DNA for the CDR3 is TGTGCCAGCAGCCCCCGGGGAACTGAGCAGTTCTTC. This encodes CASSPRGTEQFF. Using reference TRBV2 and TRBJ2-1 for the parts outside the CDR3, the full variable domain is EPEVTQTPSHQVTQMGQEVILRCVPISNHLYFYWYRQILGQKVEFLVSFYNNEISEKSEIFDDQFSVERPDGSNFTLKIRSTKLEDSAMYFCASSPRGTEQFFGPGTRLTVL.

This clonotype was seen repeatedly, ten times or more. The J gene is TRBJ1-1, the V gene TRBV10-1, with D unclear. The CDR3 is 14 amino acids. Per the germline V gene, CDR1 is WNHNN and CDR2 is SYGVQD (reference sequence). V lost 0 bases to trimming and J lost 2 bases, with 7 bases between them. The chain's CDR3 is CASSESNTNTEAFF. As DNA, the CDR3 is TGCGCCAGCAGTGAGTCGAACACAAACACTGAAGCTTTCTTT.

Remarks on this clonotype: Sequence at one end of the junction differs from germline and may be a read error. The CDR3 spells CASSFAYTEDFF. In DNA form, the CDR3 reads TGTGCCAGCAGCTTCGCGTACACTGAAGATTTCTTT. The rearrangement links TRBV28 to TRBJ1-1; D gene unclear. This CDR3 has 12 amino acids. In germline, CDR1 is MDHEN, CDR2 SYDVKM.

This clonotype appeared a few times. The chain employs TRBV4-2 and TRBJ1-4; D is ambiguous. The germline V gene has CDR1 LGHNA and CDR2 YNFKEQ. CDR3 length equals 14 residues. The V and J ends lost 3 bases and 7 bases respectively, with 12 bases between them. CDR3 nucleotide sequence: TGTGCCAGCAGCCAGGTCGGGTCCGGTGAAAAACTGTTTTTT. This encodes CASSQVGSGEKLFF.